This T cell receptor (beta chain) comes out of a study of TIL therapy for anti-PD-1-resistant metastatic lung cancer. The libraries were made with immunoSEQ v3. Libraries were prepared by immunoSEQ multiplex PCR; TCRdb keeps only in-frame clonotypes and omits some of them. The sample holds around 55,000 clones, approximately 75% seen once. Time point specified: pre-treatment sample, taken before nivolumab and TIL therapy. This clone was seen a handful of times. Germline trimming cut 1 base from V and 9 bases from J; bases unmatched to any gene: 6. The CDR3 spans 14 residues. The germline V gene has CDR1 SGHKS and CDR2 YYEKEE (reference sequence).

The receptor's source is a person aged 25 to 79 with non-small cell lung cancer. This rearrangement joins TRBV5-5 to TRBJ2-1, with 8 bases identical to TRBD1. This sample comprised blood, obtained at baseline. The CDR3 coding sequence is TGTGCCAGCAGCTTGCCAGGGGGCTATGGTGAGCAGTTCTTC. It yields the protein CASSLPGGYGEQFF.